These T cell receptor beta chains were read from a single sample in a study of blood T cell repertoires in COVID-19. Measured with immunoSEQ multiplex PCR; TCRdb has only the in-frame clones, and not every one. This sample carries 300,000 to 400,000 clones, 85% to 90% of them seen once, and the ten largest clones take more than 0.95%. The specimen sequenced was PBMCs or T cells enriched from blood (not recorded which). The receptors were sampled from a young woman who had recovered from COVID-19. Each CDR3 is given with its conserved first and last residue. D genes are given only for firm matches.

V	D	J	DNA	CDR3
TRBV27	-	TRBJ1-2	TGTGCCAGCAGTTCTAGCCCGGGTCTTGGCTATGGCTACACCTTC	CASSSSPGLGYGYTF
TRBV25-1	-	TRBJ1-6	TGTGCCAGCAGGGGAGGGACCTGGGATTCACCCCTCCACTTT	CASRGGTWDSPLHF
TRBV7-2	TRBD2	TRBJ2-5	TGTGCCAGCAGCTTCATAGCGGGGGGGGCAGAGACCCAGTACTTC	CASSFIAGGAETQYF
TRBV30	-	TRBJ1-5	TGTGCCTGGAGTCCTCCCAGGGTCGACCAGCCCCAGCATTTT	CAWSPPRVDQPQHF
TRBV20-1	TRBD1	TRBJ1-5	TGCAGTGCTAGTCGCGGGACAGATAGCAATCAGCCCCAGCATTTT	CSASRGTDSNQPQHF
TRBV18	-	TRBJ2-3	TGTGCCAGCTCACCAAAGGCGGGGGCAAGCACAGATACGCAGTATTTT	CASSPKAGASTDTQYF
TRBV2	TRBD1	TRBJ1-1	TGTGCCAGCAGTCGGACAGGGGAATGGTCTGAAGCTTTCTTT	CASSRTGEWSEAFF
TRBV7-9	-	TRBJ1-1	TGTGCCAGCAGCTTATCATCGGACATTGAAGCTTTCTTT	CASSLSSDIEAFF
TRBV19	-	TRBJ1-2	TGTGCCAGTAGACCAGGAAACTATGGCTACACCTTC	CASRPGNYGYTF
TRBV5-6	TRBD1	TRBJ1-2	TGTGCCAGCAGCTTGGGAAGTACAGGGGATGGCTACACCTTC	CASSLGSTGDGYTF
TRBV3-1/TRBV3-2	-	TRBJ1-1	TGTGCCAGCAGCCAAGTACCGTTAGGGGCCACCCCTGAAGCTTTCTTT	CASSQVPLGATPEAFF
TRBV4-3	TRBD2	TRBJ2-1	TGCGCCAGCAGCCCCTTTACTAGCGGGGGAGATTTGAATGAGCAGTTCTTC	CASSPFTSGGDLNEQFF
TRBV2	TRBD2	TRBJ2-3	TGTGCCAGGCCGGGACTAGCGGGTGCAGATACGCAGTATTTT	CARPGLAGADTQYF